A selection of T cell receptor beta chains follows, all from one sample in a study of blood T cells in healthy people across ages. Using its own MiXCR run on the 5' RACE reads, TCRdb lists one record per CDR3 protein. Of 800,000 or so distinct CDR3 sequences detected, 20% to 25% appear once; the ten largest clones hold 3% to 4.5%. These data also formed part of another study, on T cells of mothers and their children.

The sequencing input was blood. The origin of the receptors is a boy aged 5-17 years in good health. CDR3s include the opening cysteine and the closing phenylalanine or tryptophan. D genes are given only for firm matches. Clone size is stated in some rows and not others, as once, few, many or a class when expanded.

>TRBV7-2|few|NA|TRBJ2-5
TGTGCCAGCAGCCCAGGATTGGGGATTCAAGAGACCCAGTACTTC
CASSPGLGIQETQYF
>TRBV29-1|NA|TRBD1|TRBJ2-7
TGCAGCGTTGTACAGGGGGAGTCCTACGAGCAGTACTTC
CSVVQGESYEQYF
>TRBV7-6|many|TRBD2|TRBJ2-1
TGTGCCAGCAGCTCCGGGACTAGCGACTACAATGAGCAGTTCTTC
CASSSGTSDYNEQFF
>TRBV7-8|NA|TRBD2|TRBJ2-1
TGTGCCAGCAGCACAGGACTAGCGGGGGGTTACAATGAGCAGTTCTTC
CASSTGLAGGYNEQFF
>TRBV4-3|few|TRBD2|TRBJ2-3
TGCGCCAGCAGCCAGGCTATTACGGGGGGGAGGGCAGATACGCAGTATTTT
CASSQAITGGRADTQYF
>TRBV11-2|NA|TRBD2|TRBJ2-5
TGTGCCAGCAGGACCGGGACTAGCGGGGGCGGGACAGAGACCCAGTACTTC
CASRTGTSGGGTETQYF
>TRBV5-1|few|TRBD2|TRBJ2-2
TGCGCCAGCAGCCCGGGGCTAGCGGGGCTCGTCGGGGAGCTGTTTTTT
CASSPGLAGLVGELFF
>TRBV12-3/TRBV12-4|few|NA|TRBJ1-6
TGTGCCAGCAGTTTGGGGCAGTGGGGAGCCAACTTT
CASSLGQWGANF
>TRBV30|NA|TRBD2|TRBJ2-5
TGTGCCTGGGACACCTTTCTGGGGGGGGAGACCCAGTACTTC
CAWDTFLGGETQYF
>TRBV5-1|NA|NA|TRBJ2-5
TGCGCCAGCAGAACCGTGGCGAGAGAGACCCAGTACTTC
CASRTVARETQYF
>TRBV28|many|TRBD2|TRBJ2-5
TGTGCCAGCAGCCAGAGAATAGCGGGAGACGGGCAAGAGACCCAGTACTTC
CASSQRIAGDGQETQYF
>TRBV20-1|few|TRBD1|TRBJ2-5
TGCAGTGCTAGAGTCGACAGGGGCCAAGAGACCCAGTACTTC
CSARVDRGQETQYF
>TRBV28|few|TRBD1|TRBJ2-7
TGTGCCAGCAGTTTGGCCGCCGGGACAGGGATCTACGAGCAGTACTTC
CASSLAAGTGIYEQYF
>TRBV28|NA|NA|TRBJ2-7
TGTGCCAGCAGCCGAATCGTGTTGGCCGAGCAGTGCTTC
CASSRIVLAEQCF
>TRBV5-1|few|NA|TRBJ1-5
TGCGCCAGCAGCTTGGAGGCAGGGGTAGGGCAGCCCCAGCATTTT
CASSLEAGVGQPQHF